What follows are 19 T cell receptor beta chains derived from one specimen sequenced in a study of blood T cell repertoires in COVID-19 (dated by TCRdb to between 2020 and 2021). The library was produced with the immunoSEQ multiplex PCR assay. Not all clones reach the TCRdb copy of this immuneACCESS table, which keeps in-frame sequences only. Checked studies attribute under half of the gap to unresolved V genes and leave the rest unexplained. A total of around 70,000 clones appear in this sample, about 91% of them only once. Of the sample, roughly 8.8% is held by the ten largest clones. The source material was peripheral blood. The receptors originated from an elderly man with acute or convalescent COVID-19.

The DNA for the CDR3 is TGTGCCAGCAGTGACGATGGGACAGGGAACGCAGATACGCAGTATTTT. Translation: CASSDDGTGNADTQYF. This sequence joins TRBV2 and TRBJ2-3; 9 bases are a match to TRBD1. CDR1 and CDR2 (germline): SNHLY, FYNNEI. There are 16 residues in the CDR3. Trimming removed 3 bases from V and 4 bases from J; junction bases left unmatched: 8.

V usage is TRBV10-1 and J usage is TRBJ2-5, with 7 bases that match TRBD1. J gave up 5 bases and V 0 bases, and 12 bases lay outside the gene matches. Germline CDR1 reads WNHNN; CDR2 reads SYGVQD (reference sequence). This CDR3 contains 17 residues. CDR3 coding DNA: TGCGCCAGCAGTGAGTCGACTGGAGACAGGGCGAAGGAGACCCAGTACTTC. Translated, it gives CASSESTGDRAKETQYF.

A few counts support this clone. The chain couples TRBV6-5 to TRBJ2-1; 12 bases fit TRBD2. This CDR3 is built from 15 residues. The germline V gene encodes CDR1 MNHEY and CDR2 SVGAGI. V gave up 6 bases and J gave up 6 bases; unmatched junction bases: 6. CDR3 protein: CASSLLAGGPNEQFF. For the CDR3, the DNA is TGTGCCAGCAGCCTCCTAGCGGGAGGGCCCAATGAGCAGTTCTTC.

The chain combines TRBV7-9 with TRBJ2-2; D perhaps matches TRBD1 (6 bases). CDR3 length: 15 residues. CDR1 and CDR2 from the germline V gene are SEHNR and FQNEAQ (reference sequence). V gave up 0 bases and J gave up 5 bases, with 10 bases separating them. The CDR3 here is CASSLASQGTGELFF. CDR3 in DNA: TGTGCCAGCAGCTTAGCGAGTCAGGGGACCGGGGAGCTGTTTTTT.

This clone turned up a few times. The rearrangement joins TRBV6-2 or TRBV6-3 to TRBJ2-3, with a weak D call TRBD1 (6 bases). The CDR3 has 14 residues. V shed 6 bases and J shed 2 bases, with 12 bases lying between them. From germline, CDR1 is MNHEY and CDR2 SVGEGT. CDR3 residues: CASSPGGPTDTQYF. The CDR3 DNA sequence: TGTGCCAGCAGCCCTGGGGGCCCCACAGATACGCAGTATTTT.

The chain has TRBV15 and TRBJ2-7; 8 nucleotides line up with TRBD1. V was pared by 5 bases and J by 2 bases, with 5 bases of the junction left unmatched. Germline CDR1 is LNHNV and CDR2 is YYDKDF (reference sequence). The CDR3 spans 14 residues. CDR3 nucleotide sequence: TGTGCCACCAGCCAAGGACAGGGAGCCTACGAGCAGTACTTC. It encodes CATSQGQGAYEQYF.

The CDR3 here is CSVLSGSKDEQFF. In nucleotides, the CDR3 is TGCAGCGTACTGAGCGGGAGCAAGGATGAGCAGTTCTTC. The genes are TRBV29-1 and TRBJ2-1, with 8 bases lining up with TRBD2. V was clipped by 6 bases and J by 8 bases; unmatched bases: 9. Germline V gene sequence: CDR1 SQVTM, CDR2 ANQGSEA. The CDR3 has 13 amino acids.

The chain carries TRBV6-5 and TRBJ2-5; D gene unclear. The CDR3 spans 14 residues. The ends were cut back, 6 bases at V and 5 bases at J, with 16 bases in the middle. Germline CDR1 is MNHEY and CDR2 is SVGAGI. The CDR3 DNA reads TGTGCCAGCAGCCCCCGCGGAGAAGTTGAGACCCAGTACTTC. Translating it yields CASSPRGEVETQYF.

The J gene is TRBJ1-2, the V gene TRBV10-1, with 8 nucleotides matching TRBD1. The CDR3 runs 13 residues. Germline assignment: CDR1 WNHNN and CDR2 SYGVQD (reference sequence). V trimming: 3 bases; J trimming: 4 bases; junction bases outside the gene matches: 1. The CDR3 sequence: CASSEGTGYGYTF. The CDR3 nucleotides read TGCGCCAGCAGTGAAGGGACAGGCTATGGCTACACCTTC.

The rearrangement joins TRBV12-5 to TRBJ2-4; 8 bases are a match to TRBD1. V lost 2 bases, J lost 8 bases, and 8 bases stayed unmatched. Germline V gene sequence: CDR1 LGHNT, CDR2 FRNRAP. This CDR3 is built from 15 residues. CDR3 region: CASGLPGQGLDIQYF. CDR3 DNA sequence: TGTGCTAGTGGTTTGCCCGGACAGGGACTTGACATTCAGTACTTC.

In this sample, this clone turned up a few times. The chain's CDR3 is CASSLDRTYGYTF. For the CDR3, the DNA is TGCGCCAGCAGCTTGGACAGGACATATGGCTACACCTTC. This sequence joins TRBV5-1 and TRBJ1-2; a possible D gene is TRBD1 (5 bases). Germline-derived CDR1 and CDR2 are SGHRS and YFSETQ. The V and J ends lost 0 bases and 5 bases respectively, with 8 bases between them. The CDR3 covers 13 residues.

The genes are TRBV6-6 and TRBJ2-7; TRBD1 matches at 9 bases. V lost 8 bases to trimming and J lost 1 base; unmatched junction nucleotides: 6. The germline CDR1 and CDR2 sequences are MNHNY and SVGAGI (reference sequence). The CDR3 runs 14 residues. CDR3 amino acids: CASAPGQGSYEQYF. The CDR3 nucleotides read TGTGCCAGCGCACCGGGACAGGGATCCTACGAGCAGTACTTC.

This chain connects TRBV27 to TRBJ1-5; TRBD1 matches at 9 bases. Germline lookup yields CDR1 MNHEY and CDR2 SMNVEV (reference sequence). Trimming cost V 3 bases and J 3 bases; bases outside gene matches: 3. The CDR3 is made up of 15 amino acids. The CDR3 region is CASSFRDRANQPQHF. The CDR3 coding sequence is TGTGCCAGCAGTTTCCGGGACAGGGCCAATCAGCCCCAGCATTTT.

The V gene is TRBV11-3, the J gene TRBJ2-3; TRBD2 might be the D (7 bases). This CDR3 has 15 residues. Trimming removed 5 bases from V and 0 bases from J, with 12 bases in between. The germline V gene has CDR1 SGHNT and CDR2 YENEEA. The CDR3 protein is CASSQGGGSTDTQYF. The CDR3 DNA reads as TGTGCCAGCAGCCAAGGCGGGGGCAGCACAGATACGCAGTATTTT.

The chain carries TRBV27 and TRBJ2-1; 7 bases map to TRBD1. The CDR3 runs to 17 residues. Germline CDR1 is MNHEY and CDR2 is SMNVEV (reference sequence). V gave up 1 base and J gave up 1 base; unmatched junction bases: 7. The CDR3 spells CASSLFPGGASYNEQFF. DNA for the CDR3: TGTGCCAGCAGTTTATTCCCAGGGGGTGCATCCTACAATGAGCAGTTCTTC.

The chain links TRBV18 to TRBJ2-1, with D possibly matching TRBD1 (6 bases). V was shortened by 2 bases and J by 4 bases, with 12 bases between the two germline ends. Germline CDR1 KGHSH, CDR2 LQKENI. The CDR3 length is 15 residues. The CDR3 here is CASSPGQLDYNEQFF. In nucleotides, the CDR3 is TGTGCCAGCTCACCAGGACAGTTAGATTACAATGAGCAGTTCTTC.

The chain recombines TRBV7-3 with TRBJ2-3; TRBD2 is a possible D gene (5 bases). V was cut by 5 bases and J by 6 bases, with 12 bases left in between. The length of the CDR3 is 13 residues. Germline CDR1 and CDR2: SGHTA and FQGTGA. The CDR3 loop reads CASSPTPGDTQYF. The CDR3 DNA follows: TGTGCCAGCAGCCCCACGCCGGGGGATACGCAGTATTTT.

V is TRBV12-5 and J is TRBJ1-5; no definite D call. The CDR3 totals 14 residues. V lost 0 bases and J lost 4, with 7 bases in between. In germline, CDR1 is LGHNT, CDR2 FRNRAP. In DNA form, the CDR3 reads TGTGCTAGTGGTTTGGTGGGCACGAATCAGCCCCAGCATTTT. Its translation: CASGLVGTNQPQHF.

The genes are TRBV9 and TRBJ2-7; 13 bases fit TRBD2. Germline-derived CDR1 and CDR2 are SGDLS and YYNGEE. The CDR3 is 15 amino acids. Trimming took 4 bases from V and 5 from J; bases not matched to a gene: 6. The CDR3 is CASSSRLAGGDEQYF. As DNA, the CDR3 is TGTGCCAGCAGCTCCCGACTAGCGGGAGGTGACGAGCAGTACTTC.